A selection of T cell receptor beta chains follows, all from one sample in a study of vaccination effects on CD4 cells after COVID-19. These receptors' antigens are unknown. Profiled with immunoSEQ multiplex PCR; TCRdb holds only in-frame clones, not every one. The sample contains 70,000 to 95,000 clones, approximately 81% of which appear only once. The sample was CD4+ T cells from PBMCs cultured with HCoV-229E spike peptides, taken before COVID-19 vaccination. These receptors all stem from a human donor who received a COVID-19 vaccine. CDR3s include the opening cysteine and the closing phenylalanine or tryptophan. The order of the fields is V gene, J gene, CDR3 protein.

v_gene: TRBV5-4
j_gene: TRBJ1-2
CDR3aa: CASSPGQGAAGYTF

v_gene: TRBV5-1
j_gene: TRBJ2-3
CDR3aa: CASSSLGQGAADTQYF

v_gene: TRBV2
j_gene: TRBJ1-1
CDR3aa: CASSDGTENTEAFF

v_gene: TRBV27
j_gene: TRBJ2-5
CDR3aa: CASRISGGAGTQYF

v_gene: TRBV5-1
j_gene: TRBJ1-2
CDR3aa: CASSSGTGDGYTF

v_gene: TRBV4-3
j_gene: TRBJ1-1
CDR3aa: CASSQRLGGGTEAFF

v_gene: TRBV29-1
j_gene: TRBJ2-5
CDR3aa: CSVSAESLQETQYF

v_gene: TRBV6-5
j_gene: TRBJ1-1
CDR3aa: CASSPYGHSEAFF

v_gene: TRBV5-1
j_gene: TRBJ1-4
CDR3aa: CASSLAGADEKLFF

v_gene: TRBV5-8
j_gene: TRBJ1-1
CDR3aa: CASRVSRVVNTEAFF

v_gene: TRBV6-5
j_gene: TRBJ2-1
CDR3aa: CASRGQSLDEQFF

v_gene: TRBV20-1
j_gene: TRBJ1-2
CDR3aa: CSASTGGGYTF

v_gene: TRBV6-1
j_gene: TRBJ1-5
CDR3aa: CASSEIRSQPQHF

v_gene: TRBV7-8
j_gene: TRBJ2-1
CDR3aa: CASSLFSGQRNEQFF

v_gene: TRBV7-3
j_gene: TRBJ1-1
CDR3aa: CASSLTQATEAFF

v_gene: TRBV2
j_gene: TRBJ2-1
CDR3aa: CASTFTGSGQGKYNEQFF

v_gene: TRBV6-2/TRBV6-3
j_gene: TRBJ2-5
CDR3aa: CASSYRRTGGRETQYF

v_gene: TRBV13
j_gene: TRBJ1-1
CDR3aa: CASSLRQGAREAFF